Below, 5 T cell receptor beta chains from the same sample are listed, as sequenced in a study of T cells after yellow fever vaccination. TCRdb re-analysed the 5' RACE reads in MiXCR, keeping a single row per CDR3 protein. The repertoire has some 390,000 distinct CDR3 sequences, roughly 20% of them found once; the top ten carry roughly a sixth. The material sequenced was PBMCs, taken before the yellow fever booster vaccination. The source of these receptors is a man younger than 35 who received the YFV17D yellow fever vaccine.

Here the CDR3 DNA reads TGTGCCAGCAGCGTAATAGCCGGGGGGGCCCAGTACTTC. Protein: CASSVIAGGAQYF. The chain uses TRBV9 and TRBJ2-5; 8 nucleotides agree with TRBD2. Germline CDR1 reads SGDLS; CDR2 reads YYNGEE. V was pared by 1 base and J by 9 bases, with 5 bases of the junction left unmatched. This CDR3 contains 13 residues.

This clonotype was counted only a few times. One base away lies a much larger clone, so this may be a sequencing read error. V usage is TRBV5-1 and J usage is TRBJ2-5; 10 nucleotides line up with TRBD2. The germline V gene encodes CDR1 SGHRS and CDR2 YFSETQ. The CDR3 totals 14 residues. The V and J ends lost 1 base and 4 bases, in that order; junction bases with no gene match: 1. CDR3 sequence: CASSLSSGGETQYF. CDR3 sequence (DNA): TGCGCCAGCAGCTTGTCTAGCGGGGGAGAGACCCAGTACTTC.

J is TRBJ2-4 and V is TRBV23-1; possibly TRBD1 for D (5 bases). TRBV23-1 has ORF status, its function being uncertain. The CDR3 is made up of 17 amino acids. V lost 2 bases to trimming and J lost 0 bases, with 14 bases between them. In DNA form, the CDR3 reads TGCGCCAGCAGTCAACAGTCTAGACAGCTAGCCAAAAACATTCAGTACTTC. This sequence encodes CASSQQSRQLAKNIQYF.

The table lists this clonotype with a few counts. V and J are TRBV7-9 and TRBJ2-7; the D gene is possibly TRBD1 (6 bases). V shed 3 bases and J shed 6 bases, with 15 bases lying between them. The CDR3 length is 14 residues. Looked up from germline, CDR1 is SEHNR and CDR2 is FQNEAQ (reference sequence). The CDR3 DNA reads TGTGCCAGCAGCTTGGCTCACAGGGCCCGCGAGCAGTACTTC. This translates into CASSLAHRAREQYF.

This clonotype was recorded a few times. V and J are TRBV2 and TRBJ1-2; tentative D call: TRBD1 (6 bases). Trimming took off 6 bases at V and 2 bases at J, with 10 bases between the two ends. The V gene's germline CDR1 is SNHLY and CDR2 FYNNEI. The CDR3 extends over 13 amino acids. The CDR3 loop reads CASSAGQNYGYTF. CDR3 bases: TGTGCCAGCAGCGCTGGACAGAACTATGGCTACACCTTC.